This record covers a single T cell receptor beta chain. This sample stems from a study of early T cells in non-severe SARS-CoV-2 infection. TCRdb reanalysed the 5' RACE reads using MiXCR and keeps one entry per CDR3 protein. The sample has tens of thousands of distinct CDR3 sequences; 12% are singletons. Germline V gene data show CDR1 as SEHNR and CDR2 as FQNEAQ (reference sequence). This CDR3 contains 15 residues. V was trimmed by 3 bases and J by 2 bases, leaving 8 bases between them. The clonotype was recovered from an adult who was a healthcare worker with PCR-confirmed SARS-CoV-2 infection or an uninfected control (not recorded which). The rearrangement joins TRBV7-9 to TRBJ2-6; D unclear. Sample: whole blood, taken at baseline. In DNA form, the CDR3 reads TGTGCCAGCAGCTTGTGGGGAACTGGGGCCAACGTCCTGACTTTC. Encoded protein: CASSLWGTGANVLTF.